This T cell receptor (beta chain) is from a study of chronic HIV infection and antiretroviral therapy. MiXCR, applied by TCRdb to the 5' RACE reads, yields one record per CDR3 protein. The table includes roughly 50,000 distinct CDR3 sequences, about a fifth detected once. This clonotype was counted only a few times. CDR1 is GTSNPN and CDR2 is SVGIG in the germline V gene (reference sequence). V lost 4 bases, J lost 8 bases, and 8 bases lay in between. This CDR3 has 11 residues. The sample was peripheral blood. The receptor's source is an adult who had HIV and had not received antiretroviral therapy, or was an uninfected healthy control (not recorded which). The chain is built from TRBV30 and TRBJ2-2; D gene unclear. The CDR3 DNA sequence: TGTGCCTGGAACGCCAGAGGGGAGCTGTTTTTT. As protein: CAWNARGELFF.